The rows below give T cell receptor beta chains drawn from one sample of a study of shared clonotypes between healthy human individuals. Clones were read by immunoSEQ multiplex PCR, and TCRdb kept only the in-frame ones, dropping some. This sample has around 1,000,000 clones, with around 77% found just once. Sequenced: memory CD4+ T cells from PBMCs. The source is a young man in good health. Some clones in this sample may be carry-over from other donors' samples. The CDR3 runs from the conserved cysteine through the conserved F or W. Fields, in order: V gene, D gene, J gene, CDR3 protein. The D gene is left open where the match is weak.

v_call: TRBV5-8; d_call: -; j_call: TRBJ1-2; cdr3_aa: CASSLRDSYGYTF
v_call: TRBV7-8; d_call: -; j_call: TRBJ1-5; cdr3_aa: CASSRTDNQPQHF
v_call: TRBV6-5; d_call: -; j_call: TRBJ1-1; cdr3_aa: CASSYRGLVAFF
v_call: TRBV11-2; d_call: -; j_call: TRBJ2-5; cdr3_aa: CASSKRLGGAETQYF
v_call: TRBV29-1; d_call: -; j_call: TRBJ1-3; cdr3_aa: CSVVARYSGNTIYF
v_call: TRBV5-6; d_call: -; j_call: TRBJ1-1; cdr3_aa: CASSFTYDYRSNTEAFF
v_call: TRBV5-4; d_call: -; j_call: TRBJ2-7; cdr3_aa: CASSIQGRTEQYF
v_call: TRBV6-5; d_call: TRBD1; j_call: TRBJ1-3; cdr3_aa: CASSYSKQGAPVTIYF
v_call: TRBV18; d_call: -; j_call: TRBJ1-5; cdr3_aa: CASSPLNPAPKQPQHF
v_call: TRBV19; d_call: -; j_call: TRBJ1-2; cdr3_aa: CASSIEWGPYGYTF
v_call: TRBV6-5; d_call: TRBD1; j_call: TRBJ2-1; cdr3_aa: CASSPIGQGHEQFF
v_call: TRBV2; d_call: -; j_call: TRBJ2-2; cdr3_aa: CASIREAGTGELFF
v_call: TRBV27; d_call: TRBD2; j_call: TRBJ2-7; cdr3_aa: CASTRSGSGREQYF
v_call: TRBV14; d_call: -; j_call: TRBJ2-3; cdr3_aa: CAPPVGVWGSPDTQYF
v_call: TRBV7-2; d_call: -; j_call: TRBJ1-1; cdr3_aa: CASSFQTGTEAFF
v_call: TRBV7-3; d_call: -; j_call: TRBJ2-1; cdr3_aa: CASSLGTGLGEQFF
v_call: TRBV14; d_call: -; j_call: TRBJ2-5; cdr3_aa: CASSQLRAETQYF
v_call: TRBV7-9; d_call: -; j_call: TRBJ2-5; cdr3_aa: CASSLVRETQYF
v_call: TRBV6-1; d_call: -; j_call: TRBJ2-1; cdr3_aa: CASSEGRGNEQFF
v_call: TRBV5-4; d_call: -; j_call: TRBJ1-3; cdr3_aa: CASSLVGDTIYF
v_call: TRBV6-5; d_call: -; j_call: TRBJ2-3; cdr3_aa: CASSKTRDPGGTQYF
v_call: TRBV7-3; d_call: -; j_call: TRBJ2-7; cdr3_aa: CASSLTPNYQGEEQYF
v_call: TRBV2; d_call: -; j_call: TRBJ1-1; cdr3_aa: CASRQANTEAFF
v_call: TRBV10-1; d_call: -; j_call: TRBJ1-3; cdr3_aa: CASSDPKDGNTIYF
v_call: TRBV5-1; d_call: TRBD1; j_call: TRBJ2-7; cdr3_aa: CASSSRDRVTEQYF
v_call: TRBV7-3; d_call: TRBD2; j_call: TRBJ2-5; cdr3_aa: CASSRGGSEETQYF
v_call: TRBV9; d_call: TRBD1; j_call: TRBJ2-3; cdr3_aa: CASSVRGTVLSTDTQYF
v_call: TRBV4-1; d_call: TRBD2; j_call: TRBJ2-7; cdr3_aa: CASSQVVSLAGGGEQYF
v_call: TRBV9; d_call: -; j_call: TRBJ2-1; cdr3_aa: CASSVVLEYNEQFF
v_call: TRBV7-2; d_call: -; j_call: TRBJ1-4; cdr3_aa: CASSQTSGEKLFF
v_call: TRBV5-6; d_call: TRBD2; j_call: TRBJ2-7; cdr3_aa: CASSLGASGRGYEQYF
v_call: TRBV28; d_call: TRBD2; j_call: TRBJ2-3; cdr3_aa: CASSTLAAPALDTQYF
v_call: TRBV27; d_call: -; j_call: TRBJ1-2; cdr3_aa: CASGEWGIMGYGYTF
v_call: TRBV7-2; d_call: TRBD2; j_call: TRBJ2-1; cdr3_aa: CASSLAREDEQFF
v_call: TRBV20-1; d_call: -; j_call: TRBJ2-5; cdr3_aa: CSASFRDTPYF
v_call: TRBV4-2; d_call: -; j_call: TRBJ2-5; cdr3_aa: CASSPLPQETQYF
v_call: TRBV7-2; d_call: -; j_call: TRBJ2-2; cdr3_aa: CASSLVSTTTGELFF
v_call: TRBV4-3; d_call: TRBD1; j_call: TRBJ2-2; cdr3_aa: CASSRSGTANTGELFF
v_call: TRBV2; d_call: -; j_call: TRBJ2-7; cdr3_aa: CASRTQGLYEQYF
v_call: TRBV7-2; d_call: -; j_call: TRBJ2-2; cdr3_aa: CASRGPNTGELFF
v_call: TRBV4-3; d_call: -; j_call: TRBJ1-2; cdr3_aa: CASSQGAQVAKGYTF
v_call: TRBV10-3; d_call: -; j_call: TRBJ2-7; cdr3_aa: CAISEFVILGRASYEQYF
v_call: TRBV28; d_call: -; j_call: TRBJ1-4; cdr3_aa: CASSSFQGPWEKLFF
v_call: TRBV30; d_call: TRBD1; j_call: TRBJ1-1; cdr3_aa: CAWSEGQGTEAFF
v_call: TRBV19; d_call: -; j_call: TRBJ1-1; cdr3_aa: CASSIDGGDTEAFF
v_call: TRBV6-5; d_call: -; j_call: TRBJ2-1; cdr3_aa: CASSPGPLGNEQFF
v_call: TRBV6-5; d_call: TRBD2; j_call: TRBJ2-3; cdr3_aa: CASSLAGVTDTQYF
v_call: TRBV7-9; d_call: TRBD2; j_call: TRBJ2-7; cdr3_aa: CASSLTSGPQREQYF
v_call: TRBV27; d_call: -; j_call: TRBJ1-2; cdr3_aa: CASSLTGFGAGYTF
v_call: TRBV27; d_call: -; j_call: TRBJ2-3; cdr3_aa: CASSLSGGDTQYF
v_call: TRBV7-2; d_call: TRBD2; j_call: TRBJ2-2; cdr3_aa: CASSFYSGRDTGELFF
v_call: TRBV19; d_call: TRBD1; j_call: TRBJ1-5; cdr3_aa: CASSMQGGGRPQHF
v_call: TRBV5-4; d_call: TRBD1; j_call: TRBJ2-2; cdr3_aa: CASSTDRGLNTGELFF
v_call: TRBV4-2; d_call: TRBD2; j_call: -; cdr3_aa: CASSQDKGLVNYGEQYF